This T cell receptor beta chain was sequenced in a study of T cell clonotyping in hematopoietic cell transplantation. Regarding the study as a whole: Without cell sorting, CD4 versus CD8 contributions remain unresolved. At the given depth, recipient repertoires were over 95% de novo clonotypes. After transplant, recipient diversity fell while pathologically expanded clonotypes grew through day 180.

CDR1 is SGHRS and CDR2 is YFSETQ in the germline V gene. There are 13 residues in the CDR3. Between the trimmed V and J ends, which lost 5 bases and 6 bases, there was a span of 14 bases. Recipients were bled about 28 days pretransplant and at posttransplant days 30, 100, 180. Of note for this clone: The antigen is undetermined.

Profiling relied on immunoSEQ multiplex PCR, and the TCRdb table lists in-frame clones only, not all of them. The sample gives 5,800 or so clones, 70% to 85% of which show up once; roughly 27% is in the top ten. This chain uses TRBV5-1 with TRBJ1-2; tentatively, D is TRBD1 (5 bases). The sequence came from a male patient in his 50s who had an allogeneic stem cell transplant from an unrelated donor, so the T cells may come from the graft donor. Some clones in this sample may be carry-over from other donors' samples. Sequences were derived from PBMCs, sampled 100 days after allogeneic stem cell transplant. The CDR3 sequence is CASRAGAVDGYTF. The CDR3 DNA reads TGCGCCAGCAGGGCCGGGGCAGTGGATGGCTACACCTTC.